Below, 21 T cell receptor beta chains from the same sample are listed, as sequenced in a study of spatial heterogeneity in lung cancer. Time point of the sample: sample taken at primary tumor resection. Sequencing of whole RNA from tumor, nontumor lung or frozen PBMC involved no sorting. One entry per CDR3 protein results from TCRdb running MiXCR on the 5' RACE reads. The table shows more than 45,000 distinct CDR3 sequences, with roughly 5% occurring only once. This sample comprised PBMCs, obtained at surgery. The source is a male donor with early-stage non-small cell lung cancer.

The table lists this clonotype with many counts. The chain joins TRBV5-1 to TRBJ1-2; 8 nucleotides align to TRBD1. CDR1 SGHRS and CDR2 YFSETQ come from the germline V gene. V lost 9 bases and J lost 4; bases outside the gene matches: 5. The CDR3 length is 12 residues. The CDR3 region is CAIRTGRYGYTF. The DNA of the CDR3 is TGCGCCATCCGGACAGGGCGCTATGGCTACACCTTC.

The chain is built from TRBV18 and TRBJ1-2; 7 bases agree with TRBD1. V lost 3 bases and J lost 6; bases outside the gene matches: 4. Germline-derived CDR1 and CDR2 are KGHSH and LQKENI. CDR3 length equals 13 residues. CDR3 sequence: CASSPGQEDGYTF. Written as DNA, the CDR3 is TGTGCCAGCTCACCCGGACAGGAGGATGGCTACACCTTC.

This clonotype came up many times. The rearrangement uses TRBV9 and TRBJ1-4, with D unresolved. Germline V gene lookup returns CDR1 SGDLS and CDR2 YYNGEE. Trimming took off 0 bases at V and 8 bases at J, with 14 bases between the two ends. The CDR3 is made up of 15 amino acids. CDR3 bases: TGTGCCAGCAGCGTAGTTCCGGGTCTGGGAGAAAAACTGTTTTTT. It translates to CASSVVPGLGEKLFF.

This clonotype has ten or more counts. The rearrangement uses TRBV14 and TRBJ2-5; D perhaps matches TRBD2 (5 bases). CDR3 length equals 13 residues. Germline V lookup: CDR1 SGHDN, CDR2 FVKESK. With 3 bases removed from V and 2 bases from J, the gap between germline ends came to 7 bases. The CDR3 DNA sequence: TGTGCCAGCAGCCAGAGGAGGCAAGAGACCCAGTACTTC. Amino acid sequence: CASSQRRQETQYF.

This clonotype was observed a few times. The V gene is TRBV5-1, the J gene TRBJ2-7; 10 bases fit TRBD1. Per germline, CDR1 SGHRS and CDR2 YFSETQ. With V trimmed by 4 bases and J by 6 bases, 10 bases remained unmatched. This CDR3 has 15 residues. The DNA for the CDR3 is TGCGCCAGCAGCCTTTCCCTGGGACAGGGGCGCGAGCAGTACTTC. Translated: CASSLSLGQGREQYF.

This clonotype was detected ten times or more. The V and J genes are TRBV25-1 and TRBJ2-7; D not certain. CDR1 MGHDK and CDR2 SYGVNS come from the germline V gene. There are 16 residues in the CDR3. Trimming took 4 bases from V and 0 from J, leaving 16 bases between them. The CDR3 DNA follows: TGTGCCAGCAGTGCCCCACGGATCTACTACTCCTACGAGCAGTACTTC. This sequence encodes CASSAPRIYYSYEQYF.

With regard to this clonotype: One end of the junction varies from germline; a read error may be responsible. The CDR3 protein is CASNLAGPSYNGQFF. The CDR3 nucleotides read TGTGCCAGCAATCTAGCGGGACCCTCCTACAATGGGCAGTTCTTC. V gene TRBV6-1 combines with J gene TRBJ2-1; 9 bases line up with TRBD2. The length of the CDR3 is 15 residues. Germline V CDR1 and CDR2: MNHNS, SASEGT.

The table lists this clonotype with many counts. The DNA for the CDR3 is TGCAGCGTAAAGGAGCAGGGGGCCTTGGGGACTAGCACAGATACGCAGTATTTT. Protein product: CSVKEQGALGTSTDTQYF. The chain is built from TRBV29-1 and TRBJ2-3; 8 positions agree with TRBD1. Trimming removed 6 bases from V and 0 bases from J; junction bases left unmatched: 17. The CDR3 has 18 amino acids. CDR1 and CDR2 from the germline V gene are SQVTM and ANQGSEA.

This clonotype was seen at least ten times. CDR3 residues: CSASSGGGETQYF. The DNA for the CDR3 is TGCAGTGCTAGCTCGGGAGGCGGAGAGACCCAGTACTTC. The chain recombines TRBV20-1 with TRBJ2-5; 7 positions match TRBD2. J was trimmed by 4 bases and V by 3 bases; bases with no gene match: 5. CDR3 length: 13 amino acids. Germline lookup yields CDR1 DFQATT and CDR2 SNEGSKA (reference sequence).

This clonotype was seen repeatedly, ten times or more. The gene calls are TRBV25-1 and TRBJ2-7; D might be TRBD1 (6 bases). Trimming cost V 4 bases and J 4 bases, with 11 bases left between them. Germline V lookup: CDR1 MGHDK, CDR2 SYGVNS. This CDR3 spans 13 amino acids. CDR3: CASSVGAKYEQYF. CDR3 coding DNA: TGTGCCAGCAGTGTGGGGGCAAAATACGAGCAGTACTTC.

This clonotype has at least ten counts. The J gene is TRBJ2-1, the V gene TRBV12-3 or TRBV12-4; 13 bases are a match to TRBD2. V shed 6 bases and J 8 bases; nucleotides not matched to a gene: 7. The CDR3 runs 15 residues. In DNA form, the CDR3 reads TGTGCCAGCAGGGCCGGGACTAGCGGGATGGATGAGCAGTTCTTC. Its translation: CASRAGTSGMDEQFF.

This clonotype was seen ten or more times. The CDR3 nucleotides are TGCGCCAGCAGCTTGGCCGGGGGAGGAGAGACCCAGTACTTC. Protein sequence: CASSLAGGGETQYF. This chain connects TRBV5-1 to TRBJ2-5; perhaps TRBD2 as D (6 bases). Trimming removed 0 bases at V and 4 bases at J, with 10 bases between. The germline CDR1 and CDR2 sequences are SGHRS and YFSETQ. The CDR3 extends over 14 amino acids.

Only a few counts were recorded for this clonotype. The chain carries TRBV18 and TRBJ1-5; 9 bases are a match to TRBD1. Germline V gene sequence: CDR1 KGHSH, CDR2 LQKENI. Trimming at V came to 1 base and at J to 4 bases, leaving 8 bases not matched to a gene. This CDR3 spans 17 amino acids. The CDR3 region has the DNA TGTGCCAGCTCACCACTTGGTATCGGGACAGGGAATCAGCCCCAGCATTTT. Translated: CASSPLGIGTGNQPQHF.

This clonotype has ten or more counts. This chain joins TRBV20-1 and TRBJ2-3; 10 bases are shared with TRBD2. The J segment lost 1 base and the V segment lost 5 bases, leaving 3 bases of the junction unmatched. CDR3 length: 14 amino acids. Germline V gives CDR1 DFQATT, CDR2 SNEGSKA (reference sequence). The CDR3: CSAQSGRGTDTQYF. The DNA for the CDR3 is TGCAGTGCTCAAAGCGGGAGGGGCACAGATACGCAGTATTTT.

This clonotype was seen at least ten times. The rearrangement uses TRBV27 and TRBJ1-6, with a weak D call TRBD1 (6 bases). CDR1 is MNHEY and CDR2 is SMNVEV in the germline V gene (reference sequence). This CDR3 has 14 amino acids. The V end lost 9 bases, the J end lost 7 bases, and 16 bases lay between the germline ends. The CDR3 nucleotides read TGTGCCAGTAACAGGGCCTCGGGAAATTCACCCCTCCACTTT. As protein: CASNRASGNSPLHF.

This clonotype was seen many times. The chain couples TRBV28 to TRBJ2-1; D unresolved. The germline gives CDR1 MDHEN, CDR2 SYDVKM. Between the trimmed V and J ends, which lost 5 bases and 0 bases, there was a span of 8 bases. The CDR3 loop spans 14 amino acids. The CDR3 protein is CASSVTSSYNEQFF. The CDR3 DNA reads as TGTGCCAGCAGTGTAACGAGCTCCTACAATGAGCAGTTCTTC.

Ten or more counts support this clonotype. This chain links TRBV5-1 with TRBJ2-5; 9 positions match TRBD2. Germline CDR1 SGHRS, CDR2 YFSETQ. The CDR3 contains 15 residues. With 0 bases clipped from V and 2 bases from J, the junction kept 2 bases outside the gene matches. CDR3 coding DNA: TGCGCCAGCAGCTTGGGTCTAGCGGGGCAAGAGACCCAGTACTTC. Translating gives CASSLGLAGQETQYF.

This clonotype has ten or more counts. The gene calls are TRBV4-2 and TRBJ2-1; the D call may be TRBD1 or TRBD2 (6 bases each). V was pared by 0 bases and J by 2 bases, with 8 bases between. CDR3 size: 15 residues. Germline CDR1 and CDR2: LGHNA and YNFKEQ. CDR3 sequence: CASSQDRGAYNEQFF. In DNA form, the CDR3 reads TGTGCCAGCAGCCAAGATAGGGGGGCCTACAATGAGCAGTTCTTC.

This clonotype was picked up many times. This rearrangement joins TRBV5-6 to TRBJ2-1; 8 bases align to TRBD2. The CDR3 is 14 amino acids. CDR1 and CDR2 (germline): SGHDT, YYEEEE. V lost 4 bases, J lost 7 bases, and 7 bases stayed unmatched. The CDR3 sequence: CASSPGGAENEQFF. CDR3 nucleotides: TGTGCCAGCAGCCCGGGGGGGGCTGAGAATGAGCAGTTCTTC.

This clonotype was counted at least ten times. The chain employs TRBV5-1 and TRBJ2-1; the match to TRBD1 covers 7 bases. This CDR3 comprises 15 residues. The V and J ends lost 4 bases and 6 bases, in that order; junction bases with no gene match: 10. Germline V gene data show CDR1 as SGHRS and CDR2 as YFSETQ. The DNA for the CDR3 is TGCGCCAGCAGCAAAGGGGGCGCCTACAGCAATGAGCAGTTCTTC. It specifies CASSKGGAYSNEQFF.

This clonotype was detected a few times. The chain carries TRBV5-3 and TRBJ2-3, with 7 bases fitting TRBD2. TRBV5-3 is treated as an ORF (open reading frame) with a function not yet certain. Trimming removed 0 bases from V and 0 bases from J; junction bases left unmatched: 1. The length of the CDR3 is 15 residues. CDR3 region: CARSLVGRSTDTQYF. The CDR3 DNA reads TGTGCCAGAAGCTTGGTCGGGAGGAGCACAGATACGCAGTATTTT.